This T cell receptor beta chain was recovered during a study of CD8 T cells in Susac syndrome. Trimming cost V 8 bases and J 8 bases, with 15 bases left between them. Germline V CDR1 and CDR2: SGHTA, FQGNSA. The CDR3 has 12 amino acids. cDNA came from roughly 0.47 to 1 ug RNA primed by random hexamers. TCRdb itself ran the immunoSEQ multiplex PCR reads through MiXCR, one entry per CDR3 protein. The sample consists of 120,000 or so distinct CDR3 sequences, 90% to 95% of them appearing once. Peripheral blood CD8+ and CD4+ T cells were profiled by TCR beta sequencing. Through negative isolation, CD4+ and CD8+ T cells were obtained, while TEMRA cells were enriched using FACS.

The receptor's source is a human donor with multiple sclerosis. Sequenced: CD4+ T cells from PBMCs. V is TRBV7-2 and J is TRBJ1-2, with no clear D. The CDR3 sequence: CASSLMELGYTF. The CDR3 DNA reads TGTGCCAGCTCGCTTATGGAGCTAGGCTACACCTTC.